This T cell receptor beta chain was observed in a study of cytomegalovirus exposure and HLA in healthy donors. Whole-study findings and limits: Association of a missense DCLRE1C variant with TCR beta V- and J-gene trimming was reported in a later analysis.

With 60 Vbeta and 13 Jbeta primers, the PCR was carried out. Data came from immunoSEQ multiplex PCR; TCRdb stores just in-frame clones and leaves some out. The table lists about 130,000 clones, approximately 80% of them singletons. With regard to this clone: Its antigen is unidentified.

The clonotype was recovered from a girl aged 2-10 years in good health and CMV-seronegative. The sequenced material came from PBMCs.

CDR3 residues: CASRAASGSYEQYF. DNA of the CDR3: TGTGCCAGCAGAGCGGCTAGCGGTTCCTACGAGCAGTACTTC. This rearrangement joins TRBV2 to TRBJ2-7; 7 bases are shared with TRBD2. Per germline, CDR1 SNHLY and CDR2 FYNNEI. The trim removed 6 bases at V and 1 base at J, leaving 6 bases unmatched. This CDR3 comprises 14 residues.